The following is a T cell receptor (beta chain) sequence with its context. This record belongs to a study of blood T cell repertoires in COVID-19. Study overall: The United States, Italy and Spain were the sources of the acute and convalescent COVID-19 samples. Sources were T cells, B-cell-depleted T cells, or PBMCs; the material itself was cDNA or gDNA.

The data were produced by immunoSEQ multiplex PCR, yet TCRdb's version contains in-frame clones alone and is incomplete. This table has around 220,000 clones, more than 75% appearing once. Those who participated ranged in age from about 18 to 95 years and resided in around 22 US areas. V gave up 0 bases and J gave up 9 bases; unmatched junction bases: 9. CDR3 length equals 17 residues. The germline V gene encodes CDR1 LGHNA and CDR2 YNFKEQ. V and J are TRBV4-2 and TRBJ2-1; 12 nucleotides agree with TRBD2. The source of this sequence is a woman aged 40 to 50 with acute COVID-19. Sequencing used PBMCs or T cells enriched from blood (not recorded which). Here the CDR3 DNA reads TGTGCCAGCAGCCAAGATCCTAGCGGGGGGGTGATTGTTGAGCAGTTCTTC. Translated, it gives CASSQDPSGGVIVEQFF.